Below, 15 T cell receptor beta chains from the same sample are listed, as sequenced in a study of cytomegalovirus exposure and HLA in healthy donors. PCR was performed using 60 Vbeta and 13 Jbeta primers. Sequencing was performed with immunoSEQ multiplex PCR; in TCRdb, only in-frame clones are kept and a portion is missing. The profile covers around 99,000 clones, with approximately 73% appearing a single time and under 10% taken by the ten largest. Sequencing was done on a sample of PBMCs. The receptors come from a man in his forties or fifties in good health and CMV-seronegative.

The chain is built from TRBV28 and TRBJ2-3; D is perhaps TRBD2 (6 bases). Germline V gene sequence: CDR1 MDHEN, CDR2 SYDVKM. V lost 3 bases to trimming and J lost 6 bases, with 16 bases between them. The CDR3 runs 15 residues. In nucleotides, the CDR3 is TGTGCCAGCAGTTTTGCGGGGAGCCTAGGGGATACGCAGTATTTT. Protein product: CASSFAGSLGDTQYF.

The rearrangement uses TRBV7-6 and TRBJ2-7; D gene uncertain. The CDR3 loop spans 15 amino acids. Trimming removed 5 bases at V and 2 bases at J, with 16 bases between. Germline V gene sequence: CDR1 SGHVS, CDR2 FNYEAQ. The CDR3 here is CASSLGSGRPYEQYF. The DNA for the CDR3 is TGTGCCAGCAGCCTTGGGTCAGGCAGACCCTACGAGCAGTACTTC.

This clone is a singleton in its sample. The junction departs from the called germline gene at one end, perhaps through a read error. Other DNA sequences in this specimen translate into the identical CDR3. This chain links TRBV6-1 with TRBJ1-1; 9 nucleotides align to TRBD1. Germline values: CDR1 MNHNS, CDR2 SASEGT. The CDR3 length is 14 residues. The chain's CDR3 is CASPRDRANTEAFF. The DNA for the CDR3 is TGTGCCAGCCCACGGGACAGGGCGAACACTGAGGCTTTCTTT.

This clone was found a few times. The chain links TRBV6-6 to TRBJ1-1; D might be TRBD1 (6 bases). This CDR3 is built from 14 residues. From germline, CDR1 is MNHNY and CDR2 SVGAGI (reference sequence). V was trimmed by 0 bases and J by 5 bases, leaving 10 bases between them. The CDR3 sequence is CASSYSSRGTEAFF. DNA for the CDR3: TGTGCCAGCAGTTACTCCTCAAGGGGGACTGAAGCTTTCTTT.

This clone showed up just once. The gene calls are TRBV11-3 and TRBJ2-3; 9 bases line up with TRBD2. This CDR3 is built from 15 residues. Germline CDR1 reads SGHNT; CDR2 reads YENEEA. J lost 2 bases, V lost 5 bases, and 5 bases had no gene match. The CDR3 coding sequence is TGTGCCAGCAGCACCGGGACTAGCCTCACAGATACGCAGTATTTT. Its protein product is CASSTGTSLTDTQYF.

This chain links TRBV7-8 with TRBJ2-1; TRBD2 matches 10 bases. Germline CDR1 and CDR2: SGHVS and FQNEAQ. The V and J ends lost 2 bases and 3 bases, in that order; junction bases with no gene match: 1. The length of the CDR3 is 15 residues. CDR3 sequence reads: CASSLSGGVYNEQFF. The CDR3 nucleotides read TGTGCCAGCAGCTTAAGCGGGGGGGTCTACAATGAGCAGTTCTTC.

DNA for the CDR3: TGTGCCAGCAGCTTGTTTGCCTGGCCCACCGGGGAGCTGTTTTTT. Amino acid sequence: CASSLFAWPTGELFF. The chain joins TRBV7-2 to TRBJ2-2, with no clear D. The CDR3 sequence is 15 residues long. CDR1 and CDR2 from the germline V gene are SGHTA and FQGNSA. V dropped 3 bases and J dropped 4 bases, with 12 bases sitting between them.

The genes are TRBV5-1 and TRBJ1-6; D uncertain. The germline CDR1 and CDR2 sequences are SGHRS and YFSETQ. V was trimmed by 0 bases and J by 5 bases, leaving 9 bases between them. CDR3 length: 15 residues. The CDR3 sequence is CASSLGPVDNSPLHF. In DNA form, the CDR3 reads TGCGCCAGCAGCTTGGGGCCCGTTGATAATTCACCCCTCCACTTT. Full variable domain (outside the CDR3, taken from reference TRBV5-1 and TRBJ1-6): KAGVTQTPRYLIKTRGQQVTLSCSPISGHRSVSWYQQTPGQGLQFLFEYFSETQRNKGNFPGRFSGRQFSNSRSEMNVSTLELGDSALYLCASSLGPVDNSPLHFGNGTRLTVT.

The J gene is TRBJ1-1, the V gene TRBV5-6; the D is unclear. CDR1 SGHDT and CDR2 YYEEEE come from the germline V gene. This CDR3 is built from 15 residues. Trimming left V 1 base short and J 2 bases short, with 12 bases between. CDR3 sequence (DNA): TGTGCCAGCAGCTTGCGGGTGACGATAAACACTGAAGCTTTCTTT. Translated: CASSLRVTINTEAFF.

The chain couples TRBV7-2 to TRBJ1-1; 9 nucleotides line up with TRBD1. With V trimmed by 1 base and J by 5 bases, 5 bases remained unmatched. The germline V gene encodes CDR1 SGHTA and CDR2 FQGNSA. The CDR3 has 15 residues. The CDR3 is CASSLDGQGWTEAFF. The CDR3 nucleotides are TGTGCCAGCAGCTTAGACGGACAGGGGTGGACTGAAGCTTTCTTT.

This chain connects TRBV5-1 to TRBJ2-5; D possibly corresponds to TRBD1 (5 bases). Germline CDR1 is SGHRS and CDR2 is YFSETQ. There are 13 residues in the CDR3. Deletions cut 2 bases from V and 4 bases from J, with 9 bases between. The CDR3: CASSLQVLETQYF. The CDR3 region has the DNA TGCGCCAGCAGCTTACAGGTCCTAGAGACCCAGTACTTC. The variable domain in full, with the rest retrieved from reference TRBV5-1 and TRBJ2-5, is KAGVTQTPRYLIKTRGQQVTLSCSPISGHRSVSWYQQTPGQGLQFLFEYFSETQRNKGNFPGRFSGRQFSNSRSEMNVSTLELGDSALYLCASSLQVLETQYFGPGTRLLVL.

The chain is built from TRBV4-3 and TRBJ2-2, with 8 bases that match TRBD2. Germline V gene data show CDR1 as LGHNA and CDR2 as YSLEER. The CDR3 runs to 18 residues. Trimming at V came to 0 bases and at J to 4 bases, leaving 10 bases not matched to a gene. The CDR3 nucleotides read TGCGCCAGCAGCCAAGAGATACGAGCGGGGGCGTTCACCGGGGAGCTGTTTTTT. Translation: CASSQEIRAGAFTGELFF.

This rearrangement joins TRBV4-3 to TRBJ2-6; 10 bases agree with TRBD1. V trimming: 6 bases; J trimming: 0 bases; junction bases outside the gene matches: 5. CDR3 size: 17 residues. In germline, CDR1 is LGHNA, CDR2 YSLEER. In DNA, the CDR3 is TGCGCCAGCAGACGACAGGGGGCTATCTCTGGGGCCAACGTCCTGACTTTC. It specifies CASRRQGAISGANVLTF.

The chain carries TRBV4-3 and TRBJ2-2; 7 bases are shared with TRBD2. The V gene end was trimmed by 1 base and the J gene end by 0 bases; junction bases not matched to a gene: 2. This CDR3 comprises 16 residues. Germline-derived CDR1 and CDR2 are LGHNA and YSLEER. The CDR3 loop is CASSQVGGANTGELFF. CDR3 DNA: TGCGCCAGCAGCCAAGTGGGAGGGGCGAACACCGGGGAGCTGTTTTTT.

The chain recombines TRBV4-2 with TRBJ2-3, with 16 bases identical to TRBD2. The germline gives CDR1 LGHNA, CDR2 YNFKEQ. Unmatched junction bases numbered 11, after V lost 3 bases and J lost 5 bases. The CDR3 has 19 amino acids. The CDR3 bases are TGTGCCAGCAGCCAGCCTCCGGGACTAGCGGGGGGGCAGAGAGATACGCAGTATTTT. Translating it yields CASSQPPGLAGGQRDTQYF.